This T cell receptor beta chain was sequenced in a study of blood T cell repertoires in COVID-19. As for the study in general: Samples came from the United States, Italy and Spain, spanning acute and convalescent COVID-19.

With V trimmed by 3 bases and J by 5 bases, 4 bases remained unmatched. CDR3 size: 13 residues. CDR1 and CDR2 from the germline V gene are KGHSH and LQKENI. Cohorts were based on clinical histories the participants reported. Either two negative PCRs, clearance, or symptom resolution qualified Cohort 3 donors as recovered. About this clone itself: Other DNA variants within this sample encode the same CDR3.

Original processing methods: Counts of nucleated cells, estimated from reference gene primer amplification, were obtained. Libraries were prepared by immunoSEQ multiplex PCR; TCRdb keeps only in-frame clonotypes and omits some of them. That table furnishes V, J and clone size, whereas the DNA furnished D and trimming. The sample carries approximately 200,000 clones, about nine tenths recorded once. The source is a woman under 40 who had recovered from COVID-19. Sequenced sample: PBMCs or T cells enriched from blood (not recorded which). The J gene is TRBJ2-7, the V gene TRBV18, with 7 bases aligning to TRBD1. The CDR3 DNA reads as TGTGCCAGCTCACCGACAACAGGGGACGAGCAGTACTTC. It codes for CASSPTTGDEQYF.